This entry features one T cell receptor (beta chain) sequence. Its target is unknown. Looked up from germline, CDR1 is MNHNY and CDR2 is SVGAGI (reference sequence). V gave up 7 bases and J gave up 0 bases, with 7 bases separating them. This CDR3 region has 13 residues. Libraries were prepared by immunoSEQ multiplex PCR; TCRdb keeps only in-frame clonotypes and omits some of them. The sample has roughly 43,000 clones, about 80% seen once. The entry originates in a study of a mutant IDH1 vaccine in newly diagnosed glioma. Documented time point: week 47, end of study. Every single dose of the vaccine, 300 ug of mutant IDH1 20-mer peptide, came with topical imiquimod. Patients underwent eight vaccinations, which took place in weeks 1, 3, 5, 7, 11, 15, 19 and 23. Donors had new WHO grade 3 or 4 IDH1-mutant, ATRX-lost astrocytomas.

The clonotype was recovered from a man younger than 35 with glioma. Some clones in this sample may be carry-over from other donors' samples. The V call is TRBV6-6, the J call TRBJ2-1; D unresolved. The starting material was PBMCs, obtained from a glioma patient whose treatment included an IDH1 peptide vaccine. The CDR3 DNA reads as TGTGCCAGCACCCAGAGCTCCTACAATGAGCAGTTCTTC. Translation: CASTQSSYNEQFF.